This TCR beta chain was identified in a study of cytomegalovirus exposure and HLA in healthy donors. The PCR contained 60 Vbeta and 13 Jbeta primers. Profiling relied on immunoSEQ multiplex PCR, and the TCRdb table lists in-frame clones only, not all of them. The sample has approximately 100,000 clones, approximately 70% seen once; the top ten hold roughly a tenth. This CDR3 comprises 13 residues. The V end lost 1 base, the J end lost 4 bases, and 7 bases lay between the germline ends. In germline, CDR1 is LNHNV, CDR2 YYDKDF (reference sequence). This clone was picked up a small number of times. This TCR derives from a man aged 35 to 55 in good health and CMV-seropositive. The V call is TRBV15, the J call TRBJ1-2, with a weak D call TRBD1 (6 bases). Sequencing input: PBMCs. The CDR3 DNA follows: TGTGCCACCAGCAGAGGGGACACCTATGGCTACACCTTC. It translates to CATSRGDTYGYTF. Using reference TRBV15 and TRBJ1-2 for the parts outside the CDR3, the full variable domain is DAMVIQNPRYQVTQFGKPVTLSCSQTLNHNVMYWYQQKSSQAPKLLFHYYDKDFNNEADTPDNFQSRRPNTSFCFLDIRSPGLGDTAMYLCATSRGDTYGYTFGSGTRLTVV.